Following are 14 T cell receptor beta chains from one sample sequenced in a study of CD8 T cells in Susac syndrome. The authors reverse transcribed 0.5 to 1 ug RNA with random hexamers. One entry per CDR3 protein results from TCRdb running MiXCR on the immunoSEQ multiplex PCR reads. The sample has about 180,000 distinct CDR3 sequences, approximately 96% seen once. The sample was CD4+ T cells from PBMCs. The receptors come from a human donor with multiple sclerosis.

V is TRBV30 and J is TRBJ1-1, with 8 positions matching TRBD1. The CDR3 sequence is 16 residues long. Losses at the gene ends were 2 bases for V and 1 base for J; bases not matched to a gene: 9. Germline values: CDR1 GTSNPN, CDR2 SVGIG (reference sequence). The CDR3 sequence is CAWSPPDRVENTEAFF. CDR3 nucleotides: TGTGCCTGGAGTCCCCCGGACAGGGTAGAGAACACTGAAGCTTTCTTT.

For this clonotype: One end of the junction does not line up with germline, which may come from a read error. This chain uses TRBV20-1 with TRBJ2-7; D gene unclear. The CDR3 is 13 amino acids. The germline gives CDR1 DFQATT, CDR2 SNEGSKA (reference sequence). The CDR3 reads CAAAETLHGEQYF. CDR3 nucleotides: TGTGCAGCCGCCGAGACGCTCCATGGCGAGCAGTACTTC.

The chain joins TRBV29-1 to TRBJ2-1; TRBD2 aligns across 15 bases. Trimming at V came to 7 bases and at J to 4 bases, leaving 2 bases not matched to a gene. Germline assignment: CDR1 SQVTM and CDR2 ANQGSEA. The CDR3 extends over 14 amino acids. The CDR3 loop is CSGTSGGAYNEQFF. The CDR3 nucleotides read TGCAGCGGGACTAGCGGGGGGGCATACAATGAGCAGTTCTTC.

The chain employs TRBV29-1 and TRBJ1-4; weak D call: TRBD1 (5 bases). Germline CDR1 and CDR2: SQVTM and ANQGSEA. The CDR3 runs 12 residues. Trimming left V 7 bases short and J 7 bases short, with 13 bases between. CDR3 nucleotides: TGCAGCGCTTCAGGGAATAGTGAAAAACTGTTTTTT. It codes for CSASGNSEKLFF.

This clonotype was seen once. The rearrangement uses TRBV20-1 and TRBJ1-1; D remains ambiguous. V shed 5 bases and J shed 0 bases, with 7 bases lying between them. From germline, CDR1 is DFQATT and CDR2 SNEGSKA (reference sequence). CDR3 length: 12 residues. CDR3 sequence (DNA): TGCAGTGCTCTTATTCTGAACACTGAAGCTTTCTTT. As protein: CSALILNTEAFF.

This chain joins TRBV7-9 and TRBJ1-6; D is ambiguous. The CDR3 is 13 amino acids. Germline CDR1 is SEHNR and CDR2 is FQNEAQ (reference sequence). Between the trimmed V and J ends, which lost 3 bases and 5 bases, there was a span of 5 bases. The DNA for the CDR3 is TGTGCCAGCAGCTTGGGGAATAATTCACCCCTCCACTTT. Encoded protein: CASSLGNNSPLHF.

The rearrangement links TRBV11-2 to TRBJ2-1, with a possible D match to TRBD1 (6 bases). The CDR3 runs to 13 residues. The V end lost 3 bases, the J end lost 5 bases, and 8 bases lay between the germline ends. Germline CDR1 reads SGHAT; CDR2 reads FQNNGV. CDR3 region: CASSLDSHNEQFF. The CDR3 DNA reads as TGTGCCAGCAGCTTGGACAGCCACAATGAGCAGTTCTTC.

This chain's CDR3 is CASTSGVVVEGTEAFF. Written as DNA, the CDR3 is TGTGCCAGCACCTCTGGGGTTGTGGTTGAGGGGACTGAAGCTTTCTTT. The rearrangement joins TRBV7-6 to TRBJ1-1; tentative D call: TRBD1 (5 bases). Germline V gene lookup returns CDR1 SGHVS and CDR2 FNYEAQ. With 7 bases removed from V and 5 bases from J, the gap between germline ends came to 23 bases. CDR3 length: 16 amino acids. Together with reference TRBV7-6 and TRBJ1-1, the CDR3 gives the full variable domain: GAGVSQSPRYKVTKRGQDVALRCDPISGHVSLYWYRQALGQGPEFLTYFNYEAQQDKSGLPNDRFSAERPEGSISTLTIQRTEQRDSAMYRCASTSGVVVEGTEAFFGQGTRLTVV.

This clonotype occurred once. The CDR3 DNA reads TGTGCCAGCTCACCACCCTACGGCTCTGGGGCCAACGTCCTGACTTTC. Amino acid sequence: CASSPPYGSGANVLTF. The rearrangement links TRBV18 to TRBJ2-6; D is unclear. Germline-derived CDR1 and CDR2 are KGHSH and LQKENI. The CDR3 sequence is 16 residues long. Trimming took off 0 bases at V and 0 bases at J, with 6 bases between the two ends.

The chain is built from TRBV20-1 and TRBJ1-6, with 8 bases aligning to TRBD1. The CDR3 covers 12 residues. The junction had 6 bases not matched to a gene; V was cut back by 4 bases and J by 13 bases. CDR1 and CDR2 (germline): DFQATT, SNEGSKA (reference sequence). CDR3 sequence: CSANPGQGPLHF. The CDR3 coding sequence is TGCAGTGCTAACCCCGGACAGGGCCCCCTCCACTTT.

This clonotype has a handful of counts. The V call is TRBV27, the J call TRBJ2-7; D call uncertain. The V gene lost 0 bases and the J gene lost 2 bases, with 8 bases spanning the gap. The V gene's germline CDR1 is MNHEY and CDR2 SMNVEV (reference sequence). There are 14 residues in the CDR3. The CDR3 sequence: CASSLSGQAYEQYF. DNA of the CDR3: TGTGCCAGCAGTTTATCAGGGCAGGCCTACGAGCAGTACTTC.

The rearrangement links TRBV5-6 to TRBJ2-7, with a possible D match to TRBD1 (5 bases). CDR1 is SGHDT and CDR2 is YYEEEE in the germline V gene. The V gene lost 4 bases and the J gene lost 0 bases, with 14 bases spanning the gap. The CDR3 extends over 15 amino acids. The CDR3 DNA reads as TGTGCCAGCAGCCACATTCGACAGAGCTCCTACGAGCAGTACTTC. Its protein is CASSHIRQSSYEQYF.

The chain combines TRBV5-1 with TRBJ1-1; 8 bases align to TRBD1. The CDR3 covers 15 residues. Germline CDR1 SGHRS, CDR2 YFSETQ. The trim removed 0 bases at V and 3 bases at J, leaving 4 bases unmatched. CDR3 sequence reads: CASSLEGTGDTEAFF. The CDR3 DNA follows: TGCGCCAGCAGCTTGGAGGGGACAGGCGACACTGAAGCTTTCTTT.

J is TRBJ2-7 and V is TRBV12-3 or TRBV12-4, with D unclear. This CDR3 is 14 amino acids long. The V and J ends lost 3 bases and 4 bases respectively, with 13 bases between them. Here the CDR3 reads CASSLDPRTYEQYF. For the CDR3, the DNA is TGTGCCAGCAGTTTGGACCCGAGGACGTACGAGCAGTACTTC.